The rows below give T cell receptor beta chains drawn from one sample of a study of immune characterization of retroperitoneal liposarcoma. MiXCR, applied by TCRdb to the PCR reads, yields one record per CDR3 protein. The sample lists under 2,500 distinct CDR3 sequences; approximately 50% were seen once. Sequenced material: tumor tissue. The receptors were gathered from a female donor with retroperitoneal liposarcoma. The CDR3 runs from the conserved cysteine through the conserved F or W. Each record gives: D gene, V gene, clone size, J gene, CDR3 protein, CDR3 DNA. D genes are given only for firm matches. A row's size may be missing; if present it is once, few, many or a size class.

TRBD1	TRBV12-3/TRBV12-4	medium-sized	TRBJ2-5	CASSYRQGGSYNEQYF	TGTGCCAGCAGTTACCGACAGGGTGGCTCCTACAATGAGCAGTACTTC
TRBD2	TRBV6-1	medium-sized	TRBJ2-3	CASSPGLAVDTQYF	TGTGCCAGCAGTCCGGGACTAGCCGTCGATACGCAGTATTTT
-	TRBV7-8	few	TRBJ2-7	CASSLVSPSYEQYF	TGTGCCAGCAGCTTAGTCAGTCCTTCCTACGAGCAGTACTTC
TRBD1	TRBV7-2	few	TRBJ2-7	CASSLGPTGGGDYEQYF	TGTGCCAGCAGCTTAGGGCCGACAGGGGGAGGTGACTACGAGCAGTACTTC
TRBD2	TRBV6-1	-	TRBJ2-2	CASSQKGLAGGVTGELFF	TGTGCCAGCAGTCAAAAGGGACTAGCGGGGGGGGTCACCGGGGAGCTGTTTTTT
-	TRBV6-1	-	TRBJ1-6	CASRETSGRVDEQYF	TGTGCCAGCAGGGAGACTAGCGGGAGGGTGGACGAGCAGTACTTT
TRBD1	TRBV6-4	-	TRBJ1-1	CASSTTGGTEAFF	TGTGCCAGCAGCACAACAGGGGGGACTGAAGCTTTCTTT
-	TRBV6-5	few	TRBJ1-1	CASTPPSGGDTEAFF	TGTGCCAGCACCCCTCCTTCGGGAGGGGACACTGAAGCTTTCTTT
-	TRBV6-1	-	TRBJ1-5	CASSTHGKGSDQPQHF	TGTGCCAGCAGTACCCACGGCAAGGGCTCTGATCAGCCCCAGCATTTT
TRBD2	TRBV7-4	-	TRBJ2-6	CASSLVLAGDPGANVLTF	TGTGCCAGCAGCTTAGTGTTAGCGGGAGATCCTGGGGCCAACGTCCTGACTTTC
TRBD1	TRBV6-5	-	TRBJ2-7	CASSYGWVRTGDSYEQYF	TGTGCCAGCAGTTACGGGTGGGTAAGGACAGGGGATTCCTACGAGCAGTACTTC
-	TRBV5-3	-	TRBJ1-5	CARSLNTTLYQPQHF	TGTGCCAGAAGCTTGAACACGACCTTGTATCAGCCCCAGCATTTT
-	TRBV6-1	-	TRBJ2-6	CASRRSGANVLTF	TGTGCCAGCAGAAGGTCTGGGGCCAACGTCCTGACTTTC
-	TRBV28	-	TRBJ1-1	CASSFAGTLTEAFF	TGTGCCAGCAGTTTCGCGGGGACTTTAACTGAAGCTTTCTTT
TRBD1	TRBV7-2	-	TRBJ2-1	CASSLGTGGPPMSF	TGTGCCAGCAGCTTAGGGACAGGGGGCCCCCCAATGTCCTTC
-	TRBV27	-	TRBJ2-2	CASKGTPNTGELFF	TGTGCCAGCAAGGGGACTCCGAACACCGGGGAGCTGTTTTTT
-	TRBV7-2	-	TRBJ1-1	CASSLGENTEAFF	TGTGCCAGCAGCTTGGGGGAGAACACTGAAGCTTTCTTT
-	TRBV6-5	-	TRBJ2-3	CASNGLTDTQYF	TGTGCCAGCAACGGCTTGACAGATACGCAGTATTTT
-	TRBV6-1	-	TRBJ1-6	CASSEDLGSDDEQYF	TGTGCCAGCAGTGAAGATTTAGGGTCCGACGACGAGCAGTACTTT
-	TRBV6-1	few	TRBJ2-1	CASREREWLDSSYNEQFF	TGTGCCAGCAGAGAAAGGGAGTGGTTGGATAGCTCCTACAATGAGCAGTTCTTC
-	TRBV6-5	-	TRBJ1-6	CASSYSTGSSYNSPLHF	TGTGCCAGCAGTTACTCAACAGGCAGCTCCTATAATTCACCCCTCCACTTT
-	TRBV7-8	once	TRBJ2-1	CASSPLNRPKLDEQFF	TGTGCCAGCAGCCCACTCAACAGACCTAAGCTCGATGAGCAGTTCTTC
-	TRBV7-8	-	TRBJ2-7	CASSQSRRRVYNEQYF	TGTGCCAGCAGCCAGTCTAGGAGGAGGGTTTATAATGAGCAGTACTTC
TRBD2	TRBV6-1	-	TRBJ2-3	CASNLSGGGTDTQYF	TGTGCCAGTAACCTTAGCGGGGGGGGGACAGATACGCAGTATTTT
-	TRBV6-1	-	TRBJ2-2	CASSSGIAGELFF	TGTGCCAGCAGTTCAGGGATCGCCGGGGAGCTGTTTTTT
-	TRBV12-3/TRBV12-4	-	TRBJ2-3	CASSLVDTQYF	TGTGCCAGCAGTTTAGTCGATACGCAGTATTTT
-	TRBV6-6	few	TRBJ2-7	CASSYSRYYEQYF	TGTGCCAGCAGTTACTCGAGGTACTACGAGCAGTACTTC
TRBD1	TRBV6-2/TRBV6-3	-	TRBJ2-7	CASSYLTGTGGYEQYF	TGTGCCAGCAGTTACCTTACCGGGACAGGGGGCTACGAGCAGTACTTC
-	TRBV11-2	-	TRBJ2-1	CASSLDPGSEQFF	TGTGCCAGCAGCTTAGACCCGGGGAGTGAGCAGTTCTTC
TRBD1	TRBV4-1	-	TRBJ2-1	CASSQLLQGPSYEQFF	TGCGCCAGCAGCCAGCTTCTACAGGGGCCCTCCTACGAGCAGTTCTTC
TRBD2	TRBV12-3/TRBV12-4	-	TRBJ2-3	CASRPGTSGIADTQYF	TGTGCCAGCAGGCCCGGGACTAGCGGGATAGCAGATACGCAGTATTTT
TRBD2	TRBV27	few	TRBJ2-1	CASSAGTSHNEQFF	TGTGCCAGCAGCGCCGGGACTAGTCACAATGAGCAGTTCTTC
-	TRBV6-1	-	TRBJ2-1	CASSEWSWDNEQFF	TGTGCCAGCAGTGAATGGTCATGGGACAATGAGCAGTTCTTC
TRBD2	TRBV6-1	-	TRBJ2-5	CASKSASKREQYF	TGTGCCAGCAAAAGCGCCTCTAAGCGGGAGCAGTACTTC
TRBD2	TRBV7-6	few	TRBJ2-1	CASSLGVSGTYNEQFF	TGTGCCAGCAGCTTAGGGGTTAGCGGGACATACAATGAGCAGTTCTTC
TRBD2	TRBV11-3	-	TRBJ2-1	CASSFSGTSGGPDNEQFF	TGTGCCAGCAGCTTCTCCGGGACTAGCGGGGGCCCCGACAATGAGCAGTTCTTC
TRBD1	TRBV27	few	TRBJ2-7	CASSLTLGTGGVEQYF	TGTGCCAGCAGTTTAACCCTAGGGACAGGGGGCGTCGAGCAGTACTTC
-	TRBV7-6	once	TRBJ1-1	CASSLLVTGNTEAFF	TGTGCCAGCAGCTTATTGGTGACAGGCAACACTGAAGCTTTCTTT
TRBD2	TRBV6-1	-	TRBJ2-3	CASSSEASGSYPRNTQYF	TGTGCCAGCAGTAGCGAGGCTAGCGGGAGTTACCCCAGGAATACGCAGTATTTT
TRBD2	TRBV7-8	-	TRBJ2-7	CASSVAGESNEQYF	TGTGCCAGCAGCGTAGCGGGAGAGAGCAATGAGCAGTACTTC
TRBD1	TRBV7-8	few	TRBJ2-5	CASSHRGLSYNEQYF	TGTGCCAGCAGCCACAGGGGGCTTTCCTACAATGAGCAGTACTTC
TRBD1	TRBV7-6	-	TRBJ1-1	CASTGQRGTEAFF	TGTGCCAGCACGGGACAGAGGGGGACTGAAGCTTTCTTT
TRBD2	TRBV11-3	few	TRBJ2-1	CASSLTSGGARDEQFF	TGTGCCAGCAGCTTAACTAGCGGGGGGGCCAGGGATGAGCAGTTCTTC
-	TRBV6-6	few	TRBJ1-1	CASSPEGVTEAFF	TGTGCCAGCAGCCCCGAGGGGGTGACTGAAGCTTTCTTT
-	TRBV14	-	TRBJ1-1	CASSREGKGDTEAFF	TGTGCCAGCAGCAGAGAAGGGAAGGGGGACACTGAAGCTTTCTTT